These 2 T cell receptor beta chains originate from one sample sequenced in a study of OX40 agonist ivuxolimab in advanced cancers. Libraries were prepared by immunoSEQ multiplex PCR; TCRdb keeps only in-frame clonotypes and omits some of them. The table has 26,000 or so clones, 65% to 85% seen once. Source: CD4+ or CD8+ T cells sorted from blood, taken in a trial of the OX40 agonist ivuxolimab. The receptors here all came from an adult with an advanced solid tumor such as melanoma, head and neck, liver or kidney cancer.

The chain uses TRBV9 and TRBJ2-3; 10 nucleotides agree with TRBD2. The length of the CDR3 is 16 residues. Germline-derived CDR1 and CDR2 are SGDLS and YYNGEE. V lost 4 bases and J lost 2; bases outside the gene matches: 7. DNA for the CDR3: TGTGCCAGCAGCTTTTCAGCGGGAGGGGCCACAGATACGCAGTATTTT. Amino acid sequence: CASSFSAGGATDTQYF.

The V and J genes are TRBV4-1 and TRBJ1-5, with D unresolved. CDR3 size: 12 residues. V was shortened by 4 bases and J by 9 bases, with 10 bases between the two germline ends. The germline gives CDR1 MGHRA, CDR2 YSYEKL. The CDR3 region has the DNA TGCGCCAGCAGCCTCCTCGGAGGGCCCCAGCATTTT. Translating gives CASSLLGGPQHF.